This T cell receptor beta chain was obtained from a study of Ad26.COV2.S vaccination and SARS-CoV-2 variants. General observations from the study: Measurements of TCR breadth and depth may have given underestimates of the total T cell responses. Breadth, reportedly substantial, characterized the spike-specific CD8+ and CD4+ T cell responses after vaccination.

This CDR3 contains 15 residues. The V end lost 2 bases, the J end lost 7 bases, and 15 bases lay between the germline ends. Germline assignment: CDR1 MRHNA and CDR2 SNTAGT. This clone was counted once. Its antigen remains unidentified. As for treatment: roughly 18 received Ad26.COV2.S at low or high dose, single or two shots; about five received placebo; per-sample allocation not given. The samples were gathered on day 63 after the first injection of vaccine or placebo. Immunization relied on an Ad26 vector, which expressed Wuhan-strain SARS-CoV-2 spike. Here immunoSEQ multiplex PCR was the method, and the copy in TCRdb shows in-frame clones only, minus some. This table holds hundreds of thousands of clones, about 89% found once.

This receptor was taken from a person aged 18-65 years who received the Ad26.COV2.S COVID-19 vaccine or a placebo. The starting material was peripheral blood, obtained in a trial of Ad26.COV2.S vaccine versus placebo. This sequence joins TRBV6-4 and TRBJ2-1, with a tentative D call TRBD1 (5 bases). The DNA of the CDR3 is TGTGCCAGCAGTGACCGGCCAGGGTCGTCTAATGAGCAGTTCTTC. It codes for CASSDRPGSSNEQFF.